A selection of T cell receptor beta chains follows, all from one sample in a study of T cell responses to AZD1222 COVID-19 vaccine. The data were produced by immunoSEQ multiplex PCR, yet TCRdb's version contains in-frame clones alone and is incomplete. The sample contains around 140,000 clones, around 92% of which appear only once. The sequences come from peripheral blood, collected 28 days after the second AZD1222 dose. Receptors were obtained from an adult who received the AZD1222 COVID-19 vaccine. Each CDR3 is given with its conserved first and last residue. A D gene is named only where the DNA matches it firmly. Clone size is shown for a subset of rows, as once, few, many or a class of expanded clone.

v_call: TRBV15
j_call: TRBJ1-1
d_call: NA
clone_size: few
cdr3_aa: CATSRIRQSRAFF
cdr3_nt: TGTGCCACCAGCAGAATCCGACAGTCCCGAGCTTTCTTT

v_call: TRBV7-2
j_call: TRBJ2-1
d_call: TRBD2
clone_size: NA
cdr3_aa: CASSPHASGRGNEQFF
cdr3_nt: TGTGCCAGCAGCCCGCACGCTAGCGGGAGAGGCAATGAGCAGTTCTTC

v_call: TRBV6-6
j_call: TRBJ1-2
d_call: TRBD1
clone_size: NA
cdr3_aa: CASSYSRGRPNYGYTF
cdr3_nt: TGTGCCAGCAGTTACTCTAGGGGGCGCCCTAACTATGGCTACACCTTC

v_call: TRBV21-1
j_call: TRBJ2-2
d_call: NA
clone_size: NA
cdr3_aa: CASSNRCTPNTGELFF
cdr3_nt: TGTGCCAGCAGCAATAGGTGTACACCGAACACCGGGGAGCTGTTTTTT

v_call: TRBV27
j_call: TRBJ2-1
d_call: NA
clone_size: NA
cdr3_aa: CASSSRTERYNEQFF
cdr3_nt: TGTGCCAGCAGTTCCAGGACTGAGAGATACAATGAGCAGTTCTTC

v_call: TRBV4-1
j_call: TRBJ1-2
d_call: NA
clone_size: NA
cdr3_aa: CASSQDDIVRVLLVYGYTF
cdr3_nt: TGCGCCAGCAGCCAAGATGATATTGTGCGGGTCCTACTCGTCTATGGCTACACCTTC

v_call: TRBV6-2/TRBV6-3
j_call: TRBJ1-5
d_call: NA
clone_size: NA
cdr3_aa: CASSYRPDNQPQHF
cdr3_nt: TGTGCCAGCAGTTACAGGCCAGACAATCAGCCCCAGCATTTT

v_call: TRBV25-1
j_call: TRBJ1-2
d_call: NA
clone_size: once
cdr3_aa: CASSERGDFDGYTF
cdr3_nt: TGTGCCAGCAGTGAAAGGGGAGATTTCGATGGCTACACCTTC

v_call: TRBV29-1
j_call: TRBJ1-2
d_call: NA
clone_size: NA
cdr3_aa: CSVESIQVRRGYTF
cdr3_nt: TGCAGCGTTGAAAGCATACAGGTCCGTAGGGGCTACACCTTC

v_call: TRBV18
j_call: TRBJ1-6
d_call: TRBD1
clone_size: once
cdr3_aa: CASSPQGQATTNSPLHF
cdr3_nt: TGTGCCAGCTCACCTCAGGGACAGGCGACGACTAATTCACCCCTCCACTTT

v_call: TRBV3-1/TRBV3-2
j_call: TRBJ2-6
d_call: TRBD2
clone_size: NA
cdr3_aa: CASSQLAGAGSGANVLTF
cdr3_nt: TGTGCCAGCAGCCAACTAGCGGGGGCCGGCTCTGGGGCCAACGTCCTGACTTTC